Listed here are 14 T cell receptor beta chains from one sample, sequenced in a study of blood T cell repertoires in COVID-19. Using immunoSEQ multiplex PCR, the repertoire was profiled, and TCRdb retains in-frame clones only, with some absent. The repertoire holds 200,000 to 250,000 clones, with approximately 84% as singletons. Sequencing input: peripheral blood. The source of these receptors is a man older than 75 with acute or convalescent COVID-19.

This rearrangement joins TRBV6-6 to TRBJ1-6; TRBD1 matches at 8 bases. CDR1 and CDR2 from the germline V gene are MNHNY and SVGAGI (reference sequence). V dropped 10 bases and J dropped 7; count of bases not matched to a gene: 15. The CDR3 contains 16 residues. The CDR3 sequence is CATEPNIRGPNSPLHF. The DNA for the CDR3 is TGTGCCACCGAGCCCAACATCAGGGGGCCGAATTCACCCCTCCACTTT.

The CDR3 here is CASSGRTEETQYF. DNA for the CDR3: TGTGCCAGCAGCGGACGGACAGAAGAGACCCAGTACTTC. This sequence joins TRBV7-2 and TRBJ2-5; the D gene is possibly TRBD1 (6 bases). This CDR3 region has 13 residues. CDR1 and CDR2 from the germline V gene are SGHTA and FQGNSA. V lost 5 bases and J 3 bases, leaving 10 bases between the germline ends.

The gene calls are TRBV30 and TRBJ1-5; D is possibly TRBD1 (5 bases). The CDR3 is 13 amino acids. The germline V gene encodes CDR1 GTSNPN and CDR2 SVGIG (reference sequence). V was shortened by 3 bases and J by 5 bases, with 11 bases between the two germline ends. In DNA, the CDR3 is TGTGCCTGGAGCGGGACTGGGGATCAGCCCCAGCATTTT. This codes for CAWSGTGDQPQHF.

In its sample, this clone was seen once. This chain uses TRBV4-1 with TRBJ2-4, with 10 positions matching TRBD2. CDR3 length equals 17 residues. CDR1 MGHRA and CDR2 YSYEKL come from the germline V gene. The V segment lost 1 base and the J segment 6 bases; nucleotides outside the gene matches: 9. The CDR3 reads CASSQGRAGGGGNIQYF. CDR3 nucleotide sequence: TGCGCCAGCAGCCAAGGTCGAGCGGGAGGGGGGGGAAACATTCAGTACTTC.

The genes are TRBV7-2 and TRBJ2-5; 7 nucleotides align to TRBD2. The CDR3 runs 19 residues. Germline V gene data show CDR1 as SGHTA and CDR2 as FQGNSA. Unmatched junction bases numbered 17, after V lost 4 bases and J lost 0 bases. CDR3 coding DNA: TGTGCCAGCAGCTCCAATTGGCCTCCGCGGGCGGGAGACCAAGAGACCCAGTACTTC. Translating gives CASSSNWPPRAGDQETQYF.

The V and J genes are TRBV18 and TRBJ2-7; 9 nucleotides line up with TRBD2. The CDR3 totals 15 residues. V was pared by 2 bases and J by 4 bases, with 6 bases of the junction left unmatched. Germline CDR1 reads KGHSH; CDR2 reads LQKENI. As DNA, the CDR3 is TGTGCCAGCTCACCAAATAGCGGGAGTCTGTACGAGCAGTACTTC. Protein sequence: CASSPNSGSLYEQYF.

This chain connects TRBV28 to TRBJ1-1, with D perhaps matching TRBD1 (6 bases). Deletions cut 2 bases from V and 1 base from J, with 14 bases between. This CDR3 has 16 amino acids. Germline V gene lookup returns CDR1 MDHEN and CDR2 SYDVKM. The CDR3 DNA follows: TGTGCCAGCAGTTTAGTAGGGGGGGCGCGGAACACTGAAGCTTTCTTT. Protein sequence: CASSLVGGARNTEAFF.

The chain combines TRBV7-2 with TRBJ2-6, with a tentative D call TRBD1 (5 bases). This CDR3 is 17 amino acids long. Germline loops: CDR1 SGHTA, CDR2 FQGNSA. V lost 3 bases to trimming and J lost 2 bases, with 14 bases between them. CDR3 protein: CASSFYQGNAGANVLTF. The CDR3, as DNA: TGTGCCAGCAGCTTTTATCAGGGAAATGCTGGGGCCAACGTCCTGACTTTC.

CDR3 protein: CASSLGVAGGHNEQFF. In nucleotides, the CDR3 is TGCGCCAGCAGCTTGGGGGTAGCGGGAGGGCACAATGAGCAGTTCTTC. The gene calls are TRBV5-1 and TRBJ2-1; TRBD2 matches at 11 bases. The V gene end was trimmed by 0 bases and the J gene end by 5 bases; junction bases not matched to a gene: 4. Germline V gives CDR1 SGHRS, CDR2 YFSETQ. The CDR3 spans 16 residues.

The gene calls are TRBV18 and TRBJ1-1; weak D call: TRBD1 (6 bases). Germline values: CDR1 KGHSH, CDR2 LQKENI. The CDR3 is made up of 16 amino acids. Trimming cost V 3 bases and J 2 bases, with 16 bases left between them. The CDR3 region has the DNA TGTGCCAGCTCACCGAGTCAGGGGACCCGCAACACTGAAGCTTTCTTT. It yields the protein CASSPSQGTRNTEAFF.

The rearrangement links TRBV18 to TRBJ1-2, with D possibly TRBD1 on 5 matching bases. CDR3 length: 15 residues. V was pared by 3 bases and J by 3 bases, with 14 bases between. Germline V gene data show CDR1 as KGHSH and CDR2 as LQKENI. CDR3 DNA: TGTGCCAGCTCACCGCGCGGAGGGGCCGACTATGGCTACACCTTC. Translating gives CASSPRGGADYGYTF.

A few counts support this clone. The chain combines TRBV11-3 with TRBJ2-3, with 7 bases identical to TRBD2. The CDR3 is 16 amino acids. Germline V CDR1 and CDR2: SGHNT, YENEEA. Trimming at V came to 1 base and at J to 4 bases, leaving 8 bases not matched to a gene. The CDR3: CASSLGGGSNADTQYF. The CDR3 coding sequence is TGTGCCAGCAGCTTAGGCGGCGGGAGTAACGCAGATACGCAGTATTTT.

The chain has TRBV18 and TRBJ2-5, with unresolved D. Looked up from germline, CDR1 is KGHSH and CDR2 is LQKENI. Trimming cost V 0 bases and J 2 bases, with 10 bases left between them. There are 15 residues in the CDR3. The CDR3 DNA reads as TGTGCCAGCTCACCACCGAGGAGTATTCAAGAGACCCAGTACTTC. This encodes CASSPPRSIQETQYF.

The gene calls are TRBV27 and TRBJ2-3, with D maybe TRBD2 (7 bases). V lost 8 bases and J lost 6, with 15 bases in between. This CDR3 has 13 residues. Germline loops: CDR1 MNHEY, CDR2 SMNVEV (reference sequence). CDR3 amino acids: CASRGALRDTQYF. The CDR3 nucleotides are TGTGCCAGCCGGGGGGCTCTTCGGGATACGCAGTATTTT.